Listed here are 8 T cell receptor beta chains from one sample, sequenced in a study of early T cells in non-severe SARS-CoV-2 infection. TCRdb ran MiXCR on the 5' RACE reads and lists one entry per CDR3 protein. The sample contains about 77,000 distinct CDR3 sequences, 5% of which appear only once. Sequenced here: whole blood, sampled at baseline. The receptors here all came from an adult who was a healthcare worker with PCR-confirmed SARS-CoV-2 infection or an uninfected control (not recorded which).

This clonotype was observed at least ten times. The chain joins TRBV5-5 to TRBJ1-1; unclear D gene. There are 12 residues in the CDR3. Trimming removed 1 base at V and 6 bases at J, with 7 bases between. Germline V lookup: CDR1 SGHKS, CDR2 YYEKEE (reference sequence). The DNA for the CDR3 is TGTGCCAGCAGCTTGTCCTTAGCTGAAGCTTTCTTT. Protein sequence: CASSLSLAEAFF.

The table lists this clonotype with many counts. This chain links TRBV9 with TRBJ2-1, with D tentatively TRBD2 (6 bases). The CDR3 covers 17 residues. Trimming stripped 0 bases from V and 8 bases from J, with 21 bases between. CDR1 SGDLS and CDR2 YYNGEE come from the germline V gene. CDR3 DNA: TGTGCCAGCAGCGTAGATGGGGGGTTGGGAGCGGGTGATGAGCAGTTCTTC. Protein: CASSVDGGLGAGDEQFF. Looking up the rest from reference TRBV9 and TRBJ2-1 gives the full variable domain: DSGVTQTPKHLITATGQRVTLRCSPRSGDLSVYWYQQSLDQGLQFLIQYYNGEERAKGNILERFSAQQFPDLHSELNLSSLELGDSALYFCASSVDGGLGAGDEQFFGPGTRLTVL.

This clonotype was found a few times. The V gene is TRBV1, the J gene TRBJ1-1; TRBD1 reflects the table's D call only, with no check against the DNA. TRBV1 is described as a pseudogene. The CDR3 is 16 amino acids. The DNA of the CDR3 is TGCACCAGCAGCCAAGCCGGGGACAGGGGGAGAACTGAAGCTTTCTTT. Translation: CTSSQAGDRGRTEAFF.

In its sample, this clonotype was seen many times. The CDR3 loop reads CASSEFVGRPYEQYF. The DNA for the CDR3 is TGTGCCAGCAGTGAGTTTGTGGGTCGGCCCTACGAGCAGTACTTC. V is TRBV6-1 and J is TRBJ2-7; no definite D call. V lost 3 bases, J lost 2 bases, and 14 bases lay in between. Germline CDR1 is MNHNS and CDR2 is SASEGT. This CDR3 is built from 15 residues.

This clonotype came up many times. The chain carries TRBV6-5 and TRBJ2-7; 13 bases fit TRBD2. The CDR3 covers 15 residues. Per the germline V gene, CDR1 is MNHEY and CDR2 is SVGAGI. The J segment lost 6 bases and the V segment lost 4 bases, leaving 6 bases of the junction unmatched. CDR3 coding DNA: TGTGCCAGCAGTTCGCTTCGGACTAGCGGGAGCGAGCAGTACTTC. Its protein product is CASSSLRTSGSEQYF.

The sample holds a few counts of this clonotype. This rearrangement joins TRBV20-1 to TRBJ2-1; D not resolved. Looked up from germline, CDR1 is DFQATT and CDR2 is SNEGSKA (reference sequence). This CDR3 has 14 residues. Trimming took 6 bases from V and 4 from J, leaving 16 bases between them. The DNA of the CDR3 is TGCAGTGCGAGGAGCACAACCCATTACAATGAGCAGTTCTTC. Translating it yields CSARSTTHYNEQFF.

This clonotype was picked up many times. The chain couples TRBV29-1 to TRBJ2-1; the match to TRBD2 covers 10 bases. The CDR3 covers 12 residues. Germline lookup yields CDR1 SQVTM and CDR2 ANQGSEA. V trimming: 4 bases; J trimming: 13 bases; junction bases outside the gene matches: 7. CDR3 DNA sequence: TGCAGCGTTGTGAGAGCGGGAGGGCTTCAGTTCTTC. It is translated as CSVVRAGGLQFF.

In this sample, this clonotype turned up many times. This chain joins TRBV28 and TRBJ1-5; 10 bases match TRBD1. This CDR3 region has 17 residues. Trimming removed 4 bases from V and 1 base from J; junction bases left unmatched: 7. Germline CDR1 MDHEN, CDR2 SYDVKM. The CDR3 DNA reads as TGTGCCAGCAGTTCCCCGGGACAGGGGTTGAGCAATCAGCCCCAGCATTTT. Encoded protein: CASSSPGQGLSNQPQHF.